This record concerns one T cell receptor (beta chain) sequence. The data were taken from a study of T cells after yellow fever vaccination. The V end was cut by 5 bases, the J end by 2 bases, with 11 bases between. Looked up from germline, CDR1 is SGHTA and CDR2 is FQGNSA. CDR3 length: 14 amino acids. TCRdb re-called the 5' RACE reads with MiXCR, one entry per CDR3 protein. The table has some 400,000 distinct CDR3 sequences, about 6.2% seen once. This chain joins TRBV7-2 and TRBJ2-3; D possibly matches TRBD1 or TRBD2 (5 bases each). This sequence was found in a man between 25 and 39 years old who received the YFV17D yellow fever vaccine. The sample here was PBMCs, taken 5 days after the yellow fever booster vaccination. The CDR3 loop is CASSRGPFTDTQYF. The CDR3 DNA reads as TGTGCCAGCAGCCGGGGACCGTTCACAGATACGCAGTATTTT. Based on the CDR3 plus reference TRBV7-2 and TRBJ2-3, the full variable domain is GAGVSQSPSNKVTEKGKDVELRCDPISGHTALYWYRQSLGQGLEFLIYFQGNSAPDKSGLPSDRFSAERTGGSVSTLTIQRTQQEDSAVYLCASSRGPFTDTQYFGPGTRLTVL.